This TCR beta chain comes out of a study of OX40 agonist ivuxolimab in advanced cancers. About the research overall: Among those treated, three patients had partial responses, one with hepatocellular carcinoma and two with cutaneous melanoma.

Only one count was recorded for this clone. Excluded were patients having autoimmune disease history or systemic immunosuppression. V lost 0 bases to trimming and J lost 3 bases, with 9 bases between them. The length of the CDR3 is 14 residues. Germline V gives CDR1 MNHEY, CDR2 SVGAGI. The table came from immunoSEQ multiplex PCR; TCRdb's copy has only in-frame clones and leaves some out. Of approximately 19,000 clones in the sample, approximately 84% were seen once. This TCR was sampled from an adult with an advanced solid tumor such as melanoma, head and neck, liver or kidney cancer. Material: CD4+ or CD8+ T cells sorted from blood, obtained in a trial of the OX40 agonist ivuxolimab. This chain connects TRBV6-5 to TRBJ2-7; D remains unclear. Here the CDR3 reads CASSYSTPFYEQYF. Written as DNA, the CDR3 is TGTGCCAGCAGTTACTCGACTCCATTCTACGAGCAGTACTTC.